This T cell receptor beta chain was recorded in a study of PD-1 blockade in classical Hodgkin lymphoma. Profiling relied on immunoSEQ multiplex PCR, and the TCRdb table lists in-frame clones only, not all of them. The table has roughly 20,000 clones, about nine tenths seen once. Autologous stem cell transplantation was followed by relapse in every patient, and brentuximab vedotin exposure varied. Germline trimming cut 3 bases from V and 3 bases from J; bases unmatched to any gene: 9. Looked up from germline, CDR1 is SEHNR and CDR2 is FQNEAQ (reference sequence). The CDR3 runs to 16 residues. The sequence derives from a human donor with classical Hodgkin lymphoma. The chain is built from TRBV7-9 and TRBJ2-3, with 7 nucleotides matching TRBD2. The input for sequencing was peripheral blood mononuclear cells (PBMCs), taken before the second cycle of nivolumab. Here the CDR3 DNA reads TGTGCCAGCAGCTTGGTGGGGAGGGGTGGAACAGATACGCAGTATTTT. Its translation: CASSLVGRGGTDTQYF. Full variable domain (outside the CDR3, taken from reference TRBV7-9 and TRBJ2-3): DTGVSQNPRHKITKRGQNVTFRCDPISEHNRLYWYRQTLGQGPEFLTYFQNEAQLEKSRLLSDRFSAERPKGSFSTLEIQRTEQGDSAMYLCASSLVGRGGTDTQYFGPGTRLTVL.